The 19 T cell receptor beta chains in this list originate from one sample, sequenced in a study of shared clonotypes between healthy human individuals. Sequencing used immunoSEQ multiplex PCR; TCRdb keeps in-frame clones, though not all of them. The sample lists millions of clones, 85% to 95% seen once, with under 0.15% in the top ten. Material for sequencing was naive CD4+ T cells sorted from blood. Subset given: CD45RA+ positively selected. These receptor sequences come from a man between 18 and 29 years old in good health.

The chain links TRBV7-9 to TRBJ1-1; D remains ambiguous. This CDR3 is built from 15 residues. Trimming took 3 bases from V and 3 from J, leaving 14 bases between them. The germline CDR1 and CDR2 sequences are SEHNR and FQNEAQ (reference sequence). CDR3 in amino acids: CASSFRLNGYTEAFF. CDR3 sequence (DNA): TGTGCCAGCAGCTTTCGGCTTAACGGGTACACTGAAGCTTTCTTT.

Here the CDR3 DNA reads TGTGCCATCAGGGACGGTACCGCTAACTATGGCTACACCTTC. Amino acid sequence: CAIRDGTANYGYTF. This rearrangement joins TRBV10-3 to TRBJ1-2; no clear D gene. Germline values: CDR1 ENHRY, CDR2 SYGVKD. The germline V and J ends were trimmed by 6 bases and 0 bases, with 11 bases remaining between them. The CDR3 is made up of 14 amino acids.

J is TRBJ1-6 and V is TRBV6-1; 7 positions agree with TRBD1. V was pared by 10 bases and J by 7 bases, with 13 bases of the junction left unmatched. CDR3 size: 15 residues. CDR1 and CDR2 (germline): MNHNS, SASEGT. The CDR3 coding sequence is TGTGCCACTTCAGACAGGGTGCGAGGGAATTCACCCCTCCACTTT. It is translated as CATSDRVRGNSPLHF.

The chain is built from TRBV5-1 and TRBJ2-7, with a tentative D call TRBD2 (5 bases). CDR1 SGHRS and CDR2 YFSETQ come from the germline V gene. The CDR3 contains 15 residues. V lost 0 bases and J lost 0, with 10 bases in between. The CDR3 sequence: CASSLEAANSYEQYF. In DNA form, the CDR3 reads TGCGCCAGCAGCTTGGAAGCGGCAAACTCCTACGAGCAGTACTTC.

The J gene is TRBJ1-1, the V gene TRBV5-6, with a weak D call TRBD1 (5 bases). The CDR3 extends over 15 amino acids. Germline values: CDR1 SGHDT, CDR2 YYEEEE. V was cut by 4 bases and J by 4 bases, with 17 bases left in between. The CDR3 sequence is CASSADSPASTEAFF. The CDR3, as DNA: TGTGCCAGCAGCGCCGACAGCCCCGCGAGCACTGAAGCTTTCTTT.

The CDR3 bases are TGTGCCAGCAGTTACTTTCCCCCCAGCGTGAATTCACCCCTCCACTTT. Protein: CASSYFPPSVNSPLHF. The rearrangement uses TRBV6-5 and TRBJ1-6; the D is unclear. Germline loops: CDR1 MNHEY, CDR2 SVGAGI. Trimming pared 1 base from V and 7 bases from J, leaving 14 bases between. This CDR3 has 16 amino acids.

The chain couples TRBV7-9 to TRBJ1-2; unclear D gene. Germline V lookup: CDR1 SEHNR, CDR2 FQNEAQ (reference sequence). Trimming took 5 bases from V and 7 from J, leaving 14 bases between them. The CDR3 loop spans 13 amino acids. As DNA, the CDR3 is TGTGCCAGCAGCCTTTTCCGCGATGGTGGCTACACCTTC. Encoded protein: CASSLFRDGGYTF.

The chain is built from TRBV18 and TRBJ2-3; no definite D call. The CDR3 sequence is 13 residues long. The V end was cut by 0 bases, the J end by 5 bases, with 6 bases between. Germline V gives CDR1 KGHSH, CDR2 LQKENI. CDR3 sequence reads: CASSPPTRDTQYF. CDR3 DNA: TGTGCCAGCTCACCACCGACTCGAGATACGCAGTATTTT.

The chain is built from TRBV19 and TRBJ2-7, with a tentative D call TRBD2 (5 bases). Per the germline V gene, CDR1 is LNHDA and CDR2 is SQIVND (reference sequence). The CDR3 runs to 14 residues. V was trimmed by 4 bases and J by 2 bases, leaving 12 bases between them. The CDR3 DNA is TGTGCCAGTAGTACAAAATCGGGGACCTACGAGCAGTACTTC. Encoded protein: CASSTKSGTYEQYF.

The chain is built from TRBV6-6 and TRBJ2-7, with 7 nucleotides matching TRBD2. The CDR3 spans 15 residues. V lost 1 base to trimming and J lost 0 bases; unmatched junction nucleotides: 3. Germline CDR1 and CDR2: MNHNY and SVGAGI (reference sequence). The CDR3 sequence is CASSYLAGVSYEQYF. The CDR3 bases are TGTGCCAGCAGTTACTTGGCGGGGGTCTCCTACGAGCAGTACTTC.

The V gene is TRBV9, the J gene TRBJ1-1; 12 bases are shared with TRBD1. This CDR3 region has 15 residues. V gave up 3 bases and J gave up 3 bases; unmatched junction bases: 3. The germline V gene encodes CDR1 SGDLS and CDR2 YYNGEE. The CDR3 spells CASSGGQGAYTEAFF. The CDR3 DNA reads as TGTGCCAGCAGCGGGGGACAGGGGGCTTACACTGAAGCTTTCTTT.

The chain employs TRBV4-1 and TRBJ2-7, with 13 bases lining up with TRBD2. Germline CDR1 reads MGHRA; CDR2 reads YSYEKL. CDR3 length: 18 residues. After removal of 5 bases from V and 7 bases from J, the junction contained 17 bases not matched to a gene. The CDR3 DNA follows: TGCGCCAGCAGCTCACGACTAGCGGGGGGCCCAGGGAGGAAAGAGCAGTACTTC. Its translation: CASSSRLAGGPGRKEQYF.

This clone was recorded once. This chain connects TRBV19 to TRBJ2-7; D possibly corresponds to TRBD2 (6 bases). The germline V and J ends were trimmed by 4 bases and 4 bases, with 17 bases remaining between them. Germline V gene data show CDR1 as LNHDA and CDR2 as SQIVND (reference sequence). CDR3 length: 15 amino acids. CDR3 region: CASSTRSGTLYEQYF. CDR3 sequence (DNA): TGTGCCAGTAGTACCCGAAGTGGGACTTTATACGAGCAGTACTTC. Variable domain in full (rest from reference TRBV19 and TRBJ2-7): DGGITQSPKYLFRKEGQNVTLSCEQNLNHDAMYWYRQDPGQGLRLIYYSQIVNDFQKGDIAEGYSVSREKKESFPLTVTSAQKNPTAFYLCASSTRSGTLYEQYFGPGTRLTVT.

The genes are TRBV30 and TRBJ1-6, with 7 positions matching TRBD1. Germline assignment: CDR1 GTSNPN and CDR2 SVGIG (reference sequence). This CDR3 comprises 19 residues. Trimming removed 4 bases from V and 4 bases from J; junction bases left unmatched: 19. CDR3 residues: CAWNPRQGVSGMYNSPLHF. CDR3 DNA sequence: TGTGCCTGGAACCCAAGGCAGGGGGTGTCTGGGATGTATAATTCACCCCTCCACTTT.

The chain is built from TRBV9 and TRBJ2-3; D is possibly TRBD2 (7 bases). Deletions cut 5 bases from V and 1 base from J, with 17 bases between. Germline CDR1 reads SGDLS; CDR2 reads YYNGEE. The CDR3 sequence is 16 residues long. The CDR3 DNA follows: TGTGCCAGCAGTGCGGGGGCTAGCGCGGGCACAGATACGCAGTATTTT. It specifies CASSAGASAGTDTQYF. Using reference TRBV9 and TRBJ2-3 for the parts outside the CDR3, the full variable domain is DSGVTQTPKHLITATGQRVTLRCSPRSGDLSVYWYQQSLDQGLQFLIQYYNGEERAKGNILERFSAQQFPDLHSELNLSSLELGDSALYFCASSAGASAGTDTQYFGPGTRLTVL.

The chain links TRBV14 to TRBJ1-4; D is possibly TRBD1 (6 bases). This CDR3 spans 15 amino acids. Trimming shortened V by 4 bases and J by 3 bases, and 12 bases separated the two germline ends. Germline V gene sequence: CDR1 SGHDN, CDR2 FVKESK. The CDR3 loop is CASSPGQLANEKLFF. In nucleotides, the CDR3 is TGTGCCAGCAGCCCAGGACAGCTGGCTAATGAAAAACTGTTTTTT. Based on the CDR3 plus reference TRBV14 and TRBJ1-4, the full variable domain is EAGVTQFPSHSVIEKGQTVTLRCDPISGHDNLYWYRRVMGKEIKFLLHFVKESKQDESGMPNNRFLAERTGGTYSTLKVQPAELEDSGVYFCASSPGQLANEKLFFGSGTQLSVL.

About this clone itself: Within the sample, other DNA sequences also encode this same CDR3. This rearrangement joins TRBV18 to TRBJ2-4; D remains ambiguous. Deletions cut 0 bases from V and 0 bases from J, with 3 bases between. The germline gives CDR1 KGHSH, CDR2 LQKENI. This CDR3 comprises 14 residues. Here the CDR3 reads CASSPPIAKNIQYF. The CDR3 DNA reads as TGTGCCAGCTCACCACCCATAGCCAAAAACATTCAGTACTTC.

The chain combines TRBV18 with TRBJ2-3; TRBD2 matches at 7 bases. The CDR3 has 16 residues. V lost 6 bases, J lost 2 bases, and 11 bases stayed unmatched. Germline values: CDR1 KGHSH, CDR2 LQKENI. Here the CDR3 reads CASSPVGGSITDTQYF. CDR3 in DNA: TGTGCCAGCTCGCCCGTTGGCGGGAGTATCACAGATACGCAGTATTTT.

A few counts support this clone. The same CDR3 arises from other DNA sequences in this sample as well. V is TRBV10-3 and J is TRBJ1-5, with D unresolved. Per germline, CDR1 ENHRY and CDR2 SYGVKD. Between the trimmed V and J ends, which lost 2 bases and 1 base, there was a span of 6 bases. CDR3 length: 14 amino acids. The CDR3 nucleotides read TGTGCCATCAGTGAGAACGGCAGCAATCAGCCCCAGCATTTT. Protein sequence: CAISENGSNQPQHF.